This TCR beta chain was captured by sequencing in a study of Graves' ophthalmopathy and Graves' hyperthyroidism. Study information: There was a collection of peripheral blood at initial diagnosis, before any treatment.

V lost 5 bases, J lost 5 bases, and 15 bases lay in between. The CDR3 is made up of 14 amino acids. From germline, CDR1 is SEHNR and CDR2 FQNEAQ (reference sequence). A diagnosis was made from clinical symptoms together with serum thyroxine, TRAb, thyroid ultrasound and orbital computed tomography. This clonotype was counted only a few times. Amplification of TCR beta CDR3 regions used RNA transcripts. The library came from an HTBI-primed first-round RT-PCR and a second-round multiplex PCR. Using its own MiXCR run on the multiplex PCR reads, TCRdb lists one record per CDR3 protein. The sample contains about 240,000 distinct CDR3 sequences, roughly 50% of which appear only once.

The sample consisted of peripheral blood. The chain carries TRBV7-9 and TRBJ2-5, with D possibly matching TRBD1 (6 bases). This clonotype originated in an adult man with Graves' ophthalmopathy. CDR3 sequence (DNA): TGTGCCAGCAGCGCCGGGACATGGAGGGAGACCCAGTACTTC. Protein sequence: CASSAGTWRETQYF. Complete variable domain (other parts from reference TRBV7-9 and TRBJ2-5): DTGVSQNPRHKITKRGQNVTFRCDPISEHNRLYWYRQTLGQGPEFLTYFQNEAQLEKSRLLSDRFSAERPKGSFSTLEIQRTEQGDSAMYLCASSAGTWRETQYFGPGTRLLVL.